This T cell receptor beta chain was retrieved from a study of CD8+ T cells in alopecia areata. Deletions cut 4 bases from V and 9 bases from J, with 20 bases between. This CDR3 is 15 amino acids long. Germline loops: CDR1 SGHRS, CDR2 YFSETQ. The sequencing template was cDNA reverse transcribed from extracted RNA. The protocol was immunoSEQ multiplex PCR, while the TCRdb copy is restricted to in-frame clones and leaves out a portion. Among 90,000 or so clones listed, roughly 47% were seen once. Treatment described: oral pan-JAK inhibitor, 5-10 mg twice daily. This clonotype was sampled from a human donor with alopecia areata. This specimen consisted of CD8+ T cells sorted from blood, obtained at week 24, from a patient treated with tofacitinib. The J gene is TRBJ2-1, the V gene TRBV5-1; D is perhaps TRBD2 (6 bases). The CDR3 sequence is CASSDSGELSREQFF. The CDR3, as DNA: TGCGCCAGCAGCGATAGCGGAGAACTCTCGCGTGAGCAGTTCTTC.